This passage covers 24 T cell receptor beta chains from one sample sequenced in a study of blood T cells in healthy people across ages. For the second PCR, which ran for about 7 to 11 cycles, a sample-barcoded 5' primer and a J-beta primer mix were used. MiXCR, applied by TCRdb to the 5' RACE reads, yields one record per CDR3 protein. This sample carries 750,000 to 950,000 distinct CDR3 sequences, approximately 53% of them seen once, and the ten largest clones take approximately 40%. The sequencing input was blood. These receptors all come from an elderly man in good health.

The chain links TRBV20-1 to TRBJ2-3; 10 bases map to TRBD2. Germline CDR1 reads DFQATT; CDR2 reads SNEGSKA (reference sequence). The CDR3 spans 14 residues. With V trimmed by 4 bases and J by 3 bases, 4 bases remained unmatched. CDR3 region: CSANLAGVTDTQYF. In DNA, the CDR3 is TGCAGTGCTAATCTAGCGGGAGTGACAGATACGCAGTATTTT.

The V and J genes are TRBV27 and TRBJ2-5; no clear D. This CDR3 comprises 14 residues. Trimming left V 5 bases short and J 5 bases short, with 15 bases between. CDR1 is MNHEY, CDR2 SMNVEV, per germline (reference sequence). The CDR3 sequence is CASSPLLSGETQYF. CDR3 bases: TGTGCCAGCAGTCCACTCCTGTCTGGGGAGACCCAGTACTTC.

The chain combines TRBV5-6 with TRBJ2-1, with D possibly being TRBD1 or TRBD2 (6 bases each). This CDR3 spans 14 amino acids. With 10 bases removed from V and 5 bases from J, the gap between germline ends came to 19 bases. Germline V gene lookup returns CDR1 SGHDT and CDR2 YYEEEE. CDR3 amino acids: CAAMRGTQNNEQFF. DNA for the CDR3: TGTGCCGCAATGAGGGGGACTCAGAACAATGAGCAGTTCTTC. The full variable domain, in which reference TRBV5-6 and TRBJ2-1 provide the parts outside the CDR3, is DAGVTQSPTHLIKTRGQQVTLRCSPKSGHDTVSWYQQALGQGPQFIFQYYEEEERQRGNFPDRFSGHQFPNYSSELNVNALLLGDSALYLCAAMRGTQNNEQFFGPGTRLTVL.

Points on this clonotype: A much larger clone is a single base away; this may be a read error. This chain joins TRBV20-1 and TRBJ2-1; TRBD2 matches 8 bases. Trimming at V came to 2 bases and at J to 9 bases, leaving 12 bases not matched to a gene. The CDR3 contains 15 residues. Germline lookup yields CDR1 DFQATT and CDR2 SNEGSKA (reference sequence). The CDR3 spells CSARSVAGGQVEQFF. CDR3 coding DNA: TGCAGTGCTAGATCCGTGGCGGGAGGTCAGGTTGAGCAGTTCTTC.

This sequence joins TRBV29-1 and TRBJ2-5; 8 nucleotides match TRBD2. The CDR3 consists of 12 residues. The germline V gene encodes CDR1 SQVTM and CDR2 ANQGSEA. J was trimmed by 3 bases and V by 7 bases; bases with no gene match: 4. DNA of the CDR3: TGCAGCGCCGCACTAGCGGAAGAGACCCAGTACTTC. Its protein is CSAALAEETQYF.

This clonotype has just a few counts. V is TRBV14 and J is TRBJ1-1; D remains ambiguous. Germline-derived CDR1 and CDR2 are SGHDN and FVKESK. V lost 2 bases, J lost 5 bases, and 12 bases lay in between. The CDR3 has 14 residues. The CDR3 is CASSQTGGWTEAFF. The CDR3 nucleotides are TGTGCCAGCAGCCAAACGGGCGGCTGGACTGAAGCTTTCTTT.

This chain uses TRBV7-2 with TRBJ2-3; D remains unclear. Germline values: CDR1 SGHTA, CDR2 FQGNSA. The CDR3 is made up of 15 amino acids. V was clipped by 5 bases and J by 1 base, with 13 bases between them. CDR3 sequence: CASSRQRVRTDTQYF. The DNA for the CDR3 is TGTGCCAGCAGCCGTCAGCGCGTGCGCACAGATACGCAGTATTTT.

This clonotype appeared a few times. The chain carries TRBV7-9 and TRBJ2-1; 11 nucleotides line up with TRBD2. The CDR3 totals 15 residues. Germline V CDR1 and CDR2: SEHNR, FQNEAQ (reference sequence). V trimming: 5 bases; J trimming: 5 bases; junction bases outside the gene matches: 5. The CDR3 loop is CASSRTSGPHNEQFF. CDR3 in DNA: TGTGCCAGCAGCCGGACTAGCGGGCCTCACAATGAGCAGTTCTTC.

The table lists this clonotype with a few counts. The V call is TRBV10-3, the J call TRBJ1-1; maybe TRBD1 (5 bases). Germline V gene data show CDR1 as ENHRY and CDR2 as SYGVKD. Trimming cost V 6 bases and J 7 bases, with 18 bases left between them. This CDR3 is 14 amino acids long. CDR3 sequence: CAIREAGASDEAFF. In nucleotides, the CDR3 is TGTGCCATCAGGGAGGCCGGGGCCTCGGATGAAGCTTTCTTT.

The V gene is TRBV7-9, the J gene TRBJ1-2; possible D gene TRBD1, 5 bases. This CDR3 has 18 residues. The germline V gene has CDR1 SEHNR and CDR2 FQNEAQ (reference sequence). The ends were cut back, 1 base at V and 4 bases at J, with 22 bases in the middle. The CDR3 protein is CASSLGGGKNTGSYGYTF. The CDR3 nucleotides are TGTGCCAGCAGCTTAGGGGGGGGAAAAAACACGGGGAGCTATGGCTACACCTTC.

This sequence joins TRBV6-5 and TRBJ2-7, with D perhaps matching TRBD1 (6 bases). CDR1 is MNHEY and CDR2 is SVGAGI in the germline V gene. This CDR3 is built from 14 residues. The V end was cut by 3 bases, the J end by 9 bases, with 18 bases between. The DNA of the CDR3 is TGTGCCAGCAGTTATAACAGGGATGGGCCGGTGCAGTACTTC. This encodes CASSYNRDGPVQYF.

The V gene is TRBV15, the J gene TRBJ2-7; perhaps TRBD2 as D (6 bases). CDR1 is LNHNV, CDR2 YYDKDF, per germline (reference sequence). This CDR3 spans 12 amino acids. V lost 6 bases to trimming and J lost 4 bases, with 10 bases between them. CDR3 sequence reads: CATSLGRYEQYF. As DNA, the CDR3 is TGTGCCACCAGTTTGGGGAGGTACGAGCAGTACTTC.

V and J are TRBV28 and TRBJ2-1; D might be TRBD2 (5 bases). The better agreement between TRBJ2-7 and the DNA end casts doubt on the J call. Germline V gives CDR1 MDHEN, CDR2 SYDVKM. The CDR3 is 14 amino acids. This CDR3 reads CASSLTPSHNEQYF. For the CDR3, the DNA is TGTGCCAGCAGCCTAACCCCTAGCCACAATGAGCAGTACTTC.

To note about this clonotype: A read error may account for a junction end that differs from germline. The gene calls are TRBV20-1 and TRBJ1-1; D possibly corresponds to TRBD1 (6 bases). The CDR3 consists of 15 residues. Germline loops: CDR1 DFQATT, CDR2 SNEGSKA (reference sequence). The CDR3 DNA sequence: TGCAGTGCAGAAGGAGGGGGTGGACAGAACACCGAAGCTTTCTTT. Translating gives CSAEGGGGQNTEAFF.

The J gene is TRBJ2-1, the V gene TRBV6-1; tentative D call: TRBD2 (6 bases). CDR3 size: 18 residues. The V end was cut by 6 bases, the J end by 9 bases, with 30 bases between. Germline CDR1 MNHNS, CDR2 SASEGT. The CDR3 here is CASSQRVSRALSTVEQFF. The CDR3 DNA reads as TGTGCCAGCAGCCAGCGGGTCTCCCGGGCCCTATCAACAGTTGAGCAGTTCTTC.

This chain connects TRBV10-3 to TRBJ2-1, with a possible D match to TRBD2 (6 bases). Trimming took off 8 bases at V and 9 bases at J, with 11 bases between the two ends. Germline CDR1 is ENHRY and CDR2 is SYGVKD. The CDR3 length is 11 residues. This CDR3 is CAISEGFEQFF. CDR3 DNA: TGTGCCATCTCGGAGGGATTTGAGCAGTTCTTC.

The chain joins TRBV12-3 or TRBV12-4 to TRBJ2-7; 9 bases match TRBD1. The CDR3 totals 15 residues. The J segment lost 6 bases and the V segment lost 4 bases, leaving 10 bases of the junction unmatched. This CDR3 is CASSSAGTGSSEQYF. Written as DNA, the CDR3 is TGTGCCAGCAGTTCCGCCGGGACAGGGTCGTCCGAGCAGTACTTC.

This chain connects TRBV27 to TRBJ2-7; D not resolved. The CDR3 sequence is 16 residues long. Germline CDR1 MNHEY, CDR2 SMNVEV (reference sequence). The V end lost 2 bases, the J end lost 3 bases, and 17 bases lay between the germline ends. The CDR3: CASSLKSPNGNYEQYF. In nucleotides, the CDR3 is TGTGCCAGCAGTTTAAAATCGCCTAACGGAAACTACGAGCAGTACTTC.

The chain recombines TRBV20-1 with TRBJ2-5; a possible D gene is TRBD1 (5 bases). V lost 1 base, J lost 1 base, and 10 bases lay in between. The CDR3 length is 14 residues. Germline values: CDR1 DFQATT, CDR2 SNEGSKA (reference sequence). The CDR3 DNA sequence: TGCAGTGCTAGAGTCAGGGCCCCCCAAGAGACCCAGTACTTC. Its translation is CSARVRAPQETQYF.

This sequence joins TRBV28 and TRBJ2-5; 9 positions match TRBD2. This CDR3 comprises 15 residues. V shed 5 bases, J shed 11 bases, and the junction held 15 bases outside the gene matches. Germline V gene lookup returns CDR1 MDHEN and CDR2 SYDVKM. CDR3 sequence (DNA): TGTGCCAGCAGTAAGACTAGCGGATACTACAATGAGCAGTACTTC. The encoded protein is CASSKTSGYYNEQYF.

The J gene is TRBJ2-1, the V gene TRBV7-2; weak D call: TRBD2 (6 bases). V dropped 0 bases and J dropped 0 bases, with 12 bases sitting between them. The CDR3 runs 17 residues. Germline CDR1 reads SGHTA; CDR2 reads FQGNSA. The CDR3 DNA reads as TGTGCCAGCAGCTTAGCGGGGCTAGCGCGCTCCTACAATGAGCAGTTCTTC. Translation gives CASSLAGLARSYNEQFF.

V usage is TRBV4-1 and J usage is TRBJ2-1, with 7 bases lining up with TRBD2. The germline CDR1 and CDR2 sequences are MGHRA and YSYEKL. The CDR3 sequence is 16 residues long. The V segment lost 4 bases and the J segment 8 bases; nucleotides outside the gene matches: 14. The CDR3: CASSPVPGRGVDEQFF. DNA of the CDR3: TGCGCCAGCAGCCCTGTTCCGGGGAGGGGAGTGGATGAGCAGTTCTTC.

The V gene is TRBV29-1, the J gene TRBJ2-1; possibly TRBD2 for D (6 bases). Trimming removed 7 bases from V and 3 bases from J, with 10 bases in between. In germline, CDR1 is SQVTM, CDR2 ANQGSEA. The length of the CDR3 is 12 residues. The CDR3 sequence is CSARLDYNEQFF. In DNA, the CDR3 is TGCAGCGCTAGACTAGACTACAATGAGCAGTTCTTC.

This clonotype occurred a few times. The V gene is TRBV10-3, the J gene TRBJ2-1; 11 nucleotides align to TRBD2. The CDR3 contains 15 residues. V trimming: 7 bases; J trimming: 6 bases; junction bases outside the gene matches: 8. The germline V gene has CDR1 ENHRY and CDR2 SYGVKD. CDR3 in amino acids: CAIMVTSGKGNEQFF. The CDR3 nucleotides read TGTGCCATCATGGTGACTAGCGGGAAGGGCAATGAGCAGTTCTTC.